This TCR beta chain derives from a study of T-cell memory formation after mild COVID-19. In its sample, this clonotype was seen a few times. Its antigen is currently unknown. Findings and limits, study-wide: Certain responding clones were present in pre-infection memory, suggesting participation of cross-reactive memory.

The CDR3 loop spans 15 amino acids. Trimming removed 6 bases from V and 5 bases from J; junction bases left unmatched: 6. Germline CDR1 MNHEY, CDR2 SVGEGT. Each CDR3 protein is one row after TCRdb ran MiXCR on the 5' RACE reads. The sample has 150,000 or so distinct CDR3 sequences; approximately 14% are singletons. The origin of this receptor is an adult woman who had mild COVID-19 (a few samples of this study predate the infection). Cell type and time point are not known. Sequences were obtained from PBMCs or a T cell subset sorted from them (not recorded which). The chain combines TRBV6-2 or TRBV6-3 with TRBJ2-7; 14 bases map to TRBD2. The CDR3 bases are TGTGCCAGCAGGGCGGGACTAGCGGGAGCCCACGAGCAGTACTTC. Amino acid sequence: CASRAGLAGAHEQYF.